Presented here are 10 T cell receptor beta chains from one specimen sequenced in a study of blood T cell repertoires in COVID-19. The assay was immunoSEQ multiplex PCR, and TCRdb's table has in-frame clones only and misses some. Of approximately 150,000 clones in the sample, 79% were seen once. Source material: peripheral blood. All receptors derive from a woman in her sixties or seventies with COVID-19, enrolled during active disease.

V usage is TRBV28 and J usage is TRBJ2-3, with TRBD2 identical over 14 bases. The CDR3 runs 17 residues. Per the germline V gene, CDR1 is MDHEN and CDR2 is SYDVKM. Unmatched junction bases numbered 9, after V lost 4 bases and J lost 6 bases. In nucleotides, the CDR3 is TGTGCCAGCAGTTCCCACGGACTAGCGGGGGGCGGGGATACGCAGTATTTT. This gives the protein CASSSHGLAGGGDTQYF.

This clone came up a few times. This sequence joins TRBV7-2 and TRBJ1-5, with D hard to call. Looked up from germline, CDR1 is SGHTA and CDR2 is FQGNSA. The CDR3 totals 15 residues. The V end lost 2 bases, the J end lost 3 bases, and 11 bases lay between the germline ends. In DNA form, the CDR3 reads TGTGCCAGCAGCTTAACCGGGGTCTCCAATCAGCCCCAGCATTTT. It codes for CASSLTGVSNQPQHF. Full variable domain (outside the CDR3, taken from reference TRBV7-2 and TRBJ1-5): GAGVSQSPSNKVTEKGKDVELRCDPISGHTALYWYRQSLGQGLEFLIYFQGNSAPDKSGLPSDRFSAERTGGSVSTLTIQRTQQEDSAVYLCASSLTGVSNQPQHFGDGTRLSIL.

V gene TRBV9 combines with J gene TRBJ2-1, with 9 bases matching TRBD2. V lost 2 bases, J lost 7 bases, and 13 bases stayed unmatched. This CDR3 has 17 residues. The germline V gene encodes CDR1 SGDLS and CDR2 YYNGEE. This CDR3 reads CASSVTMGLASGNEQFF. The CDR3 region has the DNA TGTGCCAGCAGCGTTACTATGGGACTAGCCTCGGGTAATGAGCAGTTCTTC.

The chain is built from TRBV6-1 and TRBJ1-2, with 10 positions matching TRBD1. This CDR3 region has 13 residues. Germline-derived CDR1 and CDR2 are MNHNS and SASEGT. Unmatched junction bases numbered 4, after V lost 3 bases and J lost 9 bases. The CDR3: CASSDRDRGRYTF. CDR3 DNA sequence: TGTGCCAGCAGTGACCGGGACAGGGGTCGCTACACCTTC.

CDR3: CASSLVGGEETQYF. In DNA, the CDR3 is TGCGCCAGCAGCTTGGTCGGGGGGGAAGAGACCCAGTACTTC. The genes are TRBV5-1 and TRBJ2-5, with 8 bases aligning to TRBD2. This CDR3 contains 14 residues. V dropped 0 bases and J dropped 3; count of bases not matched to a gene: 1. Germline V CDR1 and CDR2: SGHRS, YFSETQ.

The V and J genes are TRBV4-2 and TRBJ2-3; 7 positions match TRBD1. The germline gives CDR1 LGHNA, CDR2 YNFKEQ. CDR3 length equals 18 residues. V was clipped by 0 bases and J by 3 bases; unmatched bases: 12. CDR3 region: CASSQDRVGGQLTDTQYF. For the CDR3, the DNA is TGTGCCAGCAGCCAAGATCGGGTTGGGGGACAGTTAACAGATACGCAGTATTTT.

V and J are TRBV6-5 and TRBJ1-2; tentatively, D is TRBD1 (6 bases). V lost 5 bases to trimming and J lost 5 bases, with 15 bases between them. The CDR3 consists of 14 residues. Germline assignment: CDR1 MNHEY and CDR2 SVGAGI. DNA for the CDR3: TGTGCCAGCAGTAATCCGGGACAACTTTATGGCTACACCTTC. This gives the protein CASSNPGQLYGYTF.

This clone has more than one count but fewer than ten. Relative to the germline gene, one junction end is altered; a read error may explain this. This chain links TRBV19 with TRBJ2-2; no firm D call. The CDR3 contains 15 residues. Germline V CDR1 and CDR2: LNHDA, SQIVND (reference sequence). The CDR3, as DNA: TGTGCCAGTAGTACAACACCGACTCCTACCGGTGAGCTGTTTTTT. Amino acids: CASSTTPTPTGELFF.

This chain uses TRBV7-2 with TRBJ1-3; TRBD1 might be the D (6 bases). Looked up from germline, CDR1 is SGHTA and CDR2 is FQGNSA. Trimming pared 5 bases from V and 0 bases from J, leaving 14 bases between. The CDR3 has 16 amino acids. The CDR3 sequence is CASSITDSYSGNTIYF. The CDR3 nucleotides are TGTGCCAGCAGCATTACGGACAGTTACTCTGGAAACACCATATATTTT.

The V gene is TRBV29-1, the J gene TRBJ2-1; D may match TRBD1 or TRBD2 (5 bases each). Trimming left V 7 bases short and J 9 bases short, with 16 bases between. The germline gives CDR1 SQVTM, CDR2 ANQGSEA. There are 12 residues in the CDR3. This CDR3 reads CSGGLPGGEQFF. The CDR3 DNA is TGCAGCGGGGGGTTGCCTGGAGGTGAGCAGTTCTTC.